The 21 T cell receptor beta chains listed next were all sequenced from one sample in a study of PD-1 blockade in classical Hodgkin lymphoma. The repertoire was sequenced with immunoSEQ multiplex PCR; TCRdb's copy has only in-frame clones and lacks some. The repertoire includes approximately 61,000 clones, roughly nine tenths of them detected once, and 15% sits in the top ten. Relapses following autologous stem cell transplantation were seen in all patients, with brentuximab vedotin exposure varying. The input for sequencing was peripheral blood mononuclear cells (PBMCs), taken at baseline. Source of these receptors: a human donor with classical Hodgkin lymphoma.

The chain has TRBV29-1 and TRBJ1-1; 11 positions agree with TRBD1. This CDR3 contains 13 residues. The junction had 2 bases not matched to a gene; V was cut back by 7 bases and J by 1 base. Germline V lookup: CDR1 SQVTM, CDR2 ANQGSEA. The CDR3 is CSGTGGANTEAFF. The CDR3 DNA is TGCAGCGGGACAGGGGGCGCGAACACTGAAGCTTTCTTT.

The chain employs TRBV7-5 and TRBJ1-4. TRBV7-5 is reported as a pseudogene. The CDR3 covers 15 residues. The CDR3 is CARSGRAPRGEKLFF. Here the CDR3 DNA reads TGTGCCAGAAGCGGCCGGGCCCCGAGAGGTGAAAAACTGTTTTTT.

The chain is built from TRBV6-1 and TRBJ1-1, with D unresolved. The CDR3 loop spans 13 amino acids. Trimming pared 7 bases from V and 1 base from J, leaving 10 bases between. Germline lookup yields CDR1 MNHNS and CDR2 SASEGT. The CDR3 spells CASIRAANTEAFF. The CDR3 DNA reads as TGTGCCAGCATCCGGGCAGCGAACACTGAAGCTTTCTTT.

By frequency in the sample, this clone is medium-sized. The chain recombines TRBV5-6 with TRBJ1-6; unclear D gene. V dropped 6 bases and J dropped 3 bases, with 10 bases sitting between them. Germline V gives CDR1 SGHDT, CDR2 YYEEEE. The CDR3 length is 14 residues. The CDR3, as DNA: TGTGCCAGCAACGAGGGTAGCTATAATTCACCCCTCCACTTT. Translated: CASNEGSYNSPLHF.

This chain uses TRBV27 with TRBJ2-2; 12 bases are a match to TRBD2. The CDR3 is made up of 18 amino acids. V lost 7 bases and J lost 5; bases outside the gene matches: 14. Germline V gene lookup returns CDR1 MNHEY and CDR2 SMNVEV (reference sequence). The CDR3 spells CASTRGASGGAWTGELFF. The CDR3 DNA is TGTGCCAGCACGCGAGGGGCTAGCGGGGGGGCATGGACCGGGGAGCTGTTTTTT.

The rearrangement uses TRBV6-4 and TRBJ1-1; tentative D call: TRBD1 (6 bases). The V end lost 10 bases, the J end lost 2 bases, and 20 bases lay between the germline ends. This CDR3 has 15 amino acids. Germline CDR1 MRHNA, CDR2 SNTAGT. The CDR3 coding sequence is TGTGCCACCTTAGGGGGAGTTACTTCTAACACTGAAGCTTTCTTT. Translating it yields CATLGGVTSNTEAFF.

The chain combines TRBV5-1 with TRBJ2-5, with 11 bases fitting TRBD2. The V gene end was trimmed by 0 bases and the J gene end by 2 bases; junction bases not matched to a gene: 3. CDR1 SGHRS and CDR2 YFSETQ come from the germline V gene. CDR3 length: 16 residues. The chain's CDR3 is CASSLGASGGQETQYF. CDR3 bases: TGCGCCAGCAGCTTGGGGGCTAGCGGGGGGCAAGAGACCCAGTACTTC.

The genes are TRBV18 and TRBJ1-2, with a tentative D call TRBD1 (5 bases). Germline V gene sequence: CDR1 KGHSH, CDR2 LQKENI. Trimming pared 1 base from V and 5 bases from J, leaving 17 bases between. The CDR3 has 16 residues. The chain's CDR3 is CASSPQGTPQAYGYTF. The DNA for the CDR3 is TGTGCCAGCTCACCACAGGGGACTCCGCAAGCGTATGGCTACACCTTC.

The rearrangement uses TRBV18 and TRBJ2-5; D remains unclear. Germline V CDR1 and CDR2: KGHSH, LQKENI. This CDR3 is built from 12 residues. The V and J ends lost 2 bases and 5 bases respectively, with 6 bases between them. The CDR3 nucleotides are TGTGCCAGCTCACCAGGTGGGGAGACCCAGTACTTC. Protein product: CASSPGGETQYF. Looking up the rest from reference TRBV18 and TRBJ2-5 gives the full variable domain: NAGVMQNPRHLVRRRGQEARLRCSPMKGHSHVYWYRQLPEEGLKFMVYLQKENIIDESGMPKERFSAEFPKEGPSILRIQQVVRGDSAAYFCASSPGGETQYFGPGTRLLVL.

The V and J genes are TRBV30 and TRBJ1-2; D is perhaps TRBD1 (5 bases). The V gene's germline CDR1 is GTSNPN and CDR2 SVGIG (reference sequence). V was cut by 0 bases and J by 4 bases, with 12 bases left in between. The CDR3 totals 14 residues. The CDR3: CAWSVGRRGYGYTF. The CDR3 coding sequence is TGTGCCTGGAGTGTAGGGCGGAGGGGCTATGGCTACACCTTC.

The chain has TRBV5-1 and TRBJ2-2; 7 bases are a match to TRBD1. CDR1 is SGHRS, CDR2 YFSETQ, per germline. The J segment lost 1 base and the V segment lost 4 bases, leaving 4 bases of the junction unmatched. The CDR3 is 15 amino acids. The CDR3 sequence: CASSVRDRNTGELFF. The CDR3 region has the DNA TGCGCCAGCAGCGTCCGGGACAGGAACACCGGGGAGCTGTTTTTT.

The rearrangement uses TRBV2 and TRBJ2-6; D may be TRBD2 (5 bases). Germline V gene data show CDR1 as SNHLY and CDR2 as FYNNEI. Trimming left V 10 bases short and J 0 bases short, with 19 bases between. CDR3 length: 17 residues. The CDR3 here is CATKRGSDRSGANVLTF. CDR3 bases: TGTGCCACCAAAAGAGGGTCAGACCGCTCTGGGGCCAACGTCCTGACTTTC. The entire variable domain, with the rest obtained from reference TRBV2 and TRBJ2-6, is as follows: EPEVTQTPSHQVTQMGQEVILRCVPISNHLYFYWYRQILGQKVEFLVSFYNNEISEKSEIFDDQFSVERPDGSNFTLKIRSTKLEDSAMYFCATKRGSDRSGANVLTFGAGSRLTVL.

The gene calls are TRBV30 and TRBJ1-2; unclear D gene. Trimming stripped 0 bases from V and 6 bases from J, with 11 bases between. CDR1 and CDR2 (germline): GTSNPN, SVGIG (reference sequence). CDR3 length equals 13 residues. DNA of the CDR3: TGTGCCTGGAGTGTAACTGGGAATCATGGCTACACCTTC. Translated, it gives CAWSVTGNHGYTF.

The DNA of the CDR3 is TGTGCCAGCAGCTTAGCCAGACAGGACACTGAAGCTTTCTTT. This translates into CASSLARQDTEAFF. The chain employs TRBV7-8 and TRBJ1-1, with a weak D call TRBD1 (6 bases). This CDR3 spans 14 amino acids. Germline CDR1 is SGHVS and CDR2 is FQNEAQ. Between the trimmed V and J ends, which lost 0 bases and 3 bases, there was a span of 8 bases. Using reference TRBV7-8 and TRBJ1-1 for the parts outside the CDR3, the full variable domain is GAGVSQSPRYKVAKRGQDVALRCDPISGHVSLFWYQQALGQGPEFLTYFQNEAQLDKSGLPSDRFFAERPEGSVSTLKIQRTQQEDSAVYLCASSLARQDTEAFFGQGTRLTVV.

The V gene is TRBV19, the J gene TRBJ1-1, with D perhaps TRBD1 (6 bases). The CDR3 consists of 14 residues. The germline V and J ends were trimmed by 4 bases and 0 bases, with 9 bases remaining between them. Germline V gene lookup returns CDR1 LNHDA and CDR2 SQIVND (reference sequence). The CDR3 coding sequence is TGTGCCAGTAGTAAACAGGGAGTGAACACTGAAGCTTTCTTT. This sequence encodes CASSKQGVNTEAFF.

The chain couples TRBV6-4 to TRBJ1-2; D is undetermined. This CDR3 contains 17 residues. The V gene lost 1 base and the J gene lost 7 bases, with 22 bases spanning the gap. Germline-derived CDR1 and CDR2 are MRHNA and SNTAGT. CDR3 loop: CASSDLGSARGTIGYTF. The CDR3 region has the DNA TGTGCCAGCAGTGACTTGGGTTCGGCCCGAGGAACTATTGGCTACACCTTC.

The chain's CDR3 is CAWSLLGTGTGELFF. The DNA for the CDR3 is TGTGCCTGGAGCCTCCTTGGGACTGGCACCGGGGAGCTGTTTTTT. The genes are TRBV30 and TRBJ2-2; D is perhaps TRBD2 (6 bases). Trimming took 3 bases from V and 4 from J, leaving 15 bases between them. The CDR3 contains 15 residues. The V gene's germline CDR1 is GTSNPN and CDR2 SVGIG (reference sequence). The full variable domain, its missing parts supplied by reference TRBV30 and TRBJ2-2, is SQTIHQWPATLVQPVGSPLSLECTVEGTSNPNLYWYRQAAGRGLQLLFYSVGIGQISSEVPQNLSASRPQDRQFILSSKKLLLSDSGFYLCAWSLLGTGTGELFFGEGSRLTVL.

The rearrangement uses TRBV13 and TRBJ2-1; D remains ambiguous. The CDR3 sequence is 12 residues long. The germline gives CDR1 PRHDT, CDR2 FYEKMQ (reference sequence). Trimming removed 6 bases from V and 8 bases from J, with 11 bases in between. The CDR3 bases are TGTGCCAGCAGTTCCACGGTTGATGAGCAGTTCTTC. This encodes CASSSTVDEQFF. The full variable domain, in which reference TRBV13 and TRBJ2-1 provide the parts outside the CDR3, is AAGVIQSPRHLIKEKRETATLKCYPIPRHDTVYWYQQGPGQDPQFLISFYEKMQSDKGSIPDRFSAQQFSDYHSELNMSSLELGDSALYFCASSSTVDEQFFGPGTRLTVL.

This chain links TRBV7-6 with TRBJ1-1, with D unclear. The germline CDR1 and CDR2 sequences are SGHVS and FNYEAQ. CDR3 size: 13 residues. V was clipped by 4 bases and J by 4 bases, with 10 bases between them. This chain's CDR3 is CASSSYPATEAFF. In nucleotides, the CDR3 is TGTGCCAGCAGCTCGTACCCCGCCACTGAAGCTTTCTTT.

V and J are TRBV2 and TRBJ1-1, with a tentative D call TRBD1 (5 bases). The CDR3 has 16 residues. From germline, CDR1 is SNHLY and CDR2 FYNNEI. With 7 bases removed from V and 0 bases from J, the gap between germline ends came to 18 bases. This CDR3 is CASKAGRGRMNTEAFF. The CDR3 nucleotides read TGTGCCAGCAAGGCAGGAAGGGGTAGAATGAACACTGAAGCTTTCTTT.

This sequence joins TRBV7-2 and TRBJ2-6; D gene unclear. CDR3 length: 14 residues. Trimming pared 7 bases from V and 1 base from J, leaving 8 bases between. The germline V gene has CDR1 SGHTA and CDR2 FQGNSA. The CDR3 coding sequence is TGTGCCAGCAAAAGGGTTTCTGGGGCCAACGTCCTGACTTTC. This codes for CASKRVSGANVLTF.